Following are 4 T cell receptor beta chains from one sample sequenced in a study of CD8 T cell repertoires and HIV-1 epitope variants. Assay used: immunoSEQ multiplex PCR; TCRdb lists only in-frame clones, some missing. The data contain approximately 90,000 clones, roughly four fifths of them seen just once; the ten biggest clones take up more than 25%. The sequenced material came from uncultured baseline CD8+ T cells from peripheral blood mononuclear cells (PBMCs). These receptors came from a male donor with HIV.

The chain is built from TRBV7-9 and TRBJ2-7; perhaps TRBD2 as D (6 bases). CDR3 length: 10 amino acids. Trimming removed 11 bases at V and 9 bases at J, with 14 bases between. Germline lookup yields CDR1 SEHNR and CDR2 FQNEAQ (reference sequence). The CDR3 region has the DNA TGTGCCCTCGGAGGGTGGGCGCAGTACTTC. Amino acid sequence: CALGGWAQYF.

The V call is TRBV27, the J call TRBJ1-5, with D possibly matching TRBD1 (5 bases). Germline lookup yields CDR1 MNHEY and CDR2 SMNVEV (reference sequence). CDR3 length: 16 residues. V gave up 5 bases and J gave up 6 bases, with 20 bases separating them. CDR3 sequence: CASSPSGGVVVQPQHF. CDR3 coding DNA: TGTGCCAGCAGTCCCTCGGGGGGGGTAGTGGTTCAGCCCCAGCATTTT.

This chain links TRBV5-5 with TRBJ2-7; the match to TRBD1 covers 9 bases. Germline loops: CDR1 SGHKS, CDR2 YYEKEE (reference sequence). The V gene end was trimmed by 1 base and the J gene end by 3 bases; junction bases not matched to a gene: 2. The CDR3 spans 14 residues. In nucleotides, the CDR3 is TGTGCCAGCAGCTTGAGGACAGGGGTCTACGAGCAGTACTTC. Translation: CASSLRTGVYEQYF.

The chain has TRBV7-7 and TRBJ2-7; 7 bases match TRBD1. CDR3 length: 13 residues. Losses at the gene ends were 5 bases for V and 8 bases for J; bases not matched to a gene: 9. Germline values: CDR1 SSHAT, CDR2 FNYEAQ (reference sequence). Here the CDR3 DNA reads TGTGCCAGCAGCGAATCCGGGACAGCCAAGCAGTACTTC. Translated, it gives CASSESGTAKQYF.